A single sample is the source of the 24 T cell receptor beta chains below, sequenced in a study of blood T cell repertoires in COVID-19. TCRdb's copy holds only in-frame clones and misses some; the assay was immunoSEQ multiplex PCR. The sample has under 400,000 clones; around 91% are singletons. Material for sequencing was peripheral blood. The receptors originated from a man younger than 30 with active or convalescent COVID-19.

The chain employs TRBV29-1 and TRBJ2-7, with a possible D match to TRBD1 (5 bases). V lost 4 bases to trimming and J lost 4 bases, with 8 bases between them. This CDR3 is 11 amino acids long. Germline CDR1 and CDR2: SQVTM and ANQGSEA. CDR3 residues: CSVVGQYEQYF. The DNA of the CDR3 is TGCAGCGTTGTGGGGCAGTACGAGCAGTACTTC.

The V and J genes are TRBV27 and TRBJ2-1, with 8 bases fitting TRBD2. Germline values: CDR1 MNHEY, CDR2 SMNVEV (reference sequence). The CDR3 has 14 amino acids. Trimming cost V 5 bases and J 7 bases; bases outside gene matches: 7. The CDR3 loop is CASSTGLARNEQFF. The CDR3 DNA reads as TGTGCCAGCAGTACCGGACTAGCCCGAAATGAGCAGTTCTTC.

The chain joins TRBV7-8 to TRBJ2-1; TRBD1 aligns across 7 bases. The junction had 11 bases not matched to a gene; V was cut back by 5 bases and J by 7 bases. The CDR3 extends over 15 amino acids. Per germline, CDR1 SGHVS and CDR2 FQNEAQ. The CDR3 is CASSPRTGVLNEQFF. CDR3 DNA: TGTGCCAGCAGCCCCCGGACAGGAGTTCTTAATGAGCAGTTCTTC.

The genes are TRBV6-5 and TRBJ1-1, with D perhaps matching TRBD1 (5 bases). This CDR3 has 14 amino acids. V dropped 6 bases and J dropped 6 bases, with 17 bases sitting between them. The germline V gene has CDR1 MNHEY and CDR2 SVGAGI. CDR3 nucleotides: TGTGCCAGCAGCCGCAGGGATTGGGCCGCTGAAGCTTTCTTT. Amino acids: CASSRRDWAAEAFF.

The CDR3: CATSGTGRTEAFF. The CDR3 DNA reads TGTGCCACCTCCGGGACAGGGCGCACTGAAGCTTTCTTT. The chain couples TRBV6-5 to TRBJ1-1, with 9 bases that match TRBD1. Germline CDR1 reads MNHEY; CDR2 reads SVGAGI. The CDR3 totals 13 residues. Trimming removed 10 bases from V and 4 bases from J; junction bases left unmatched: 7.

The gene calls are TRBV6-5 and TRBJ2-2; 8 nucleotides match TRBD1. The CDR3 spans 16 residues. Germline V lookup: CDR1 MNHEY, CDR2 SVGAGI. V shed 0 bases, J shed 7 bases, and the junction held 7 bases outside the gene matches. CDR3 region: CASSYSGTGYVGELFF. CDR3 DNA sequence: TGTGCCAGCAGTTACTCAGGGACAGGCTACGTCGGGGAGCTGTTTTTT.

V gene TRBV9 combines with J gene TRBJ2-3; possible D gene TRBD2, 6 bases. The CDR3 has 16 amino acids. Germline CDR1 reads SGDLS; CDR2 reads YYNGEE. Trimming took 4 bases from V and 0 from J, leaving 15 bases between them. CDR3 region: CASSPQTGLSTDTQYF. The CDR3 DNA reads as TGTGCCAGCAGCCCCCAGACGGGACTTAGCACAGATACGCAGTATTTT.

The chain joins TRBV6-5 to TRBJ2-1, with TRBD2 identical over 12 bases. The CDR3 loop spans 15 amino acids. Trimming removed 7 bases from V and 6 bases from J; junction bases left unmatched: 7. Germline V CDR1 and CDR2: MNHEY, SVGAGI. This CDR3 reads CASTLLAGGLNEQFF. The CDR3 region has the DNA TGTGCCAGCACTTTACTAGCGGGGGGTCTCAATGAGCAGTTCTTC.

CDR3 protein: CASSATGARGNTIYF. Written as DNA, the CDR3 is TGTGCCAGCAGCGCGACAGGGGCGCGAGGAAACACCATATATTTT. The chain carries TRBV9 and TRBJ1-3, with 8 bases lining up with TRBD1. This CDR3 is 15 amino acids long. V was pared by 3 bases and J by 4 bases, with 6 bases of the junction left unmatched. From germline, CDR1 is SGDLS and CDR2 YYNGEE.

CDR3 sequence: CASSQKQGSAQYF. CDR3 sequence (DNA): TGTGCCAGCAGCCAAAAACAGGGGAGTGCGCAGTATTTT. The chain links TRBV14 to TRBJ2-3; 7 positions agree with TRBD1. The CDR3 runs 13 residues. Germline V lookup: CDR1 SGHDN, CDR2 FVKESK. The ends lost 2 bases at V and 10 bases at J; junction bases unmatched: 6. Supplemented by reference TRBV14 and TRBJ2-3, the full variable domain reads EAGVTQFPSHSVIEKGQTVTLRCDPISGHDNLYWYRRVMGKEIKFLLHFVKESKQDESGMPNNRFLAERTGGTYSTLKVQPAELEDSGVYFCASSQKQGSAQYFGPGTRLTVL.

The chain has TRBV28 and TRBJ2-7; D is perhaps TRBD1 (6 bases). CDR1 and CDR2 from the germline V gene are MDHEN and SYDVKM. The CDR3 length is 15 residues. Deletions cut 5 bases from V and 0 bases from J, with 14 bases between. CDR3 DNA: TGTGCCAGCAGTATGACAGGTCCGAGCTCCTACGAGCAGTACTTC. Translation: CASSMTGPSSYEQYF.

The gene calls are TRBV6-2 or TRBV6-3 and TRBJ1-1, with TRBD1 matching 11 bases. Germline loops: CDR1 MNHEY, CDR2 SVGEGT. Trimming took 2 bases from V and 10 from J; bases not matched to a gene: 12. The CDR3 is made up of 16 amino acids. The CDR3 DNA reads as TGTGCCAGCAGTTACGGTCGGGACAGGGGGTCGTTGGTAGCTTTCTTT. It codes for CASSYGRDRGSLVAFF.

The chain uses TRBV24-1 and TRBJ1-4; D gene ambiguous. Germline V lookup: CDR1 KGHDR, CDR2 SFDVKD. The CDR3 consists of 18 residues. The V and J ends lost 3 bases and 0 bases respectively, with 16 bases between them. The CDR3 nucleotides read TGTGCCACCAGTGATCCGCGAGGAACGACCTCAACTAATGAAAAACTGTTTTTT. This sequence encodes CATSDPRGTTSTNEKLFF.

This clone was counted a few times. The genes are TRBV18 and TRBJ2-1, with TRBD2 matching over 10 bases. This CDR3 is built from 17 residues. Germline V gives CDR1 KGHSH, CDR2 LQKENI. After removal of 4 bases from V and 7 bases from J, the junction contained 13 bases not matched to a gene. In nucleotides, the CDR3 is TGTGCCAGCTCACTCGGACTAGCGGCAAATCAGGGGAATGAGCAGTTCTTC. As protein: CASSLGLAANQGNEQFF.

This rearrangement joins TRBV13 to TRBJ1-1, with D uncertain. The CDR3 covers 12 residues. Germline V lookup: CDR1 PRHDT, CDR2 FYEKMQ (reference sequence). V was trimmed by 3 bases and J by 4 bases, leaving 6 bases between them. The CDR3 here is CASSFSSTEAFF. CDR3 DNA: TGTGCCAGCAGCTTTTCTAGCACTGAAGCTTTCTTT. The variable domain in full, completed from reference TRBV13 and TRBJ1-1, reads AAGVIQSPRHLIKEKRETATLKCYPIPRHDTVYWYQQGPGQDPQFLISFYEKMQSDKGSIPDRFSAQQFSDYHSELNMSSLELGDSALYFCASSFSSTEAFFGQGTRLTVV.

This chain joins TRBV28 and TRBJ2-4; 8 bases match TRBD1. CDR1 is MDHEN and CDR2 is SYDVKM in the germline V gene. This CDR3 is built from 16 residues. J was trimmed by 1 base and V by 5 bases; bases with no gene match: 7. Here the CDR3 reads CASSDGDRGAKNIQYF. CDR3 in DNA: TGTGCCAGCAGTGATGGCGACAGGGGTGCCAAAAACATTCAGTACTTC. The full variable domain, completed using reference TRBV28 and TRBJ2-4, is DVKVTQSSRYLVKRTGEKVFLECVQDMDHENMFWYRQDPGLGLRLIYFSYDVKMKEKGDIPEGYSVSREKKERFSLILESASTNQTSMYLCASSDGDRGAKNIQYFGAGTRLSVL.

The V and J genes are TRBV21-1 and TRBJ1-5. TRBV21-1 is recorded as a pseudogene. The CDR3 has 18 residues. CDR3 residues: CASSSIRPTICGNQPQHF. As DNA, the CDR3 is TGTGCCAGCAGCTCAATTAGACCAACTATATGCGGCAATCAGCCCCAGCATTTT.

The rearrangement links TRBV5-4 to TRBJ1-1, with a weak D call TRBD1 (6 bases). CDR3 length: 14 residues. V was cut by 4 bases and J by 10 bases, with 20 bases left in between. Germline loops: CDR1 SGHNT, CDR2 YYREEE (reference sequence). The CDR3 protein is CASSAMGGASAAFF. In nucleotides, the CDR3 is TGTGCCAGCAGCGCAATGGGGGGGGCGAGCGCAGCTTTCTTT.

CDR3 nucleotides: TGTGCCAGCACCCCCGAACCCAGGGTAGATCGCTACACCTTC. Translating it yields CASTPEPRVDRYTF. The genes are TRBV7-2 and TRBJ1-2; TRBD1 is a possible D gene (5 bases). The V and J ends lost 7 bases and 9 bases respectively, with 21 bases between them. CDR3 length: 14 residues. From germline, CDR1 is SGHTA and CDR2 FQGNSA.

The rearrangement uses TRBV19 and TRBJ1-2, with D tentatively TRBD1 (5 bases). Trimming took 5 bases from V and 2 from J, leaving 12 bases between them. The CDR3 spans 14 residues. The germline V gene encodes CDR1 LNHDA and CDR2 SQIVND (reference sequence). The CDR3 sequence is CASSQAGKNYGYTF. The CDR3 nucleotides read TGTGCCAGTAGTCAGGCAGGGAAGAACTATGGCTACACCTTC.

The rearrangement uses TRBV19 and TRBJ1-6; D uncertain. The CDR3 totals 13 residues. Trimming took off 5 bases at V and 8 bases at J, with 10 bases between the two ends. CDR1 is LNHDA and CDR2 is SQIVND in the germline V gene (reference sequence). CDR3 region: CASSDTRDSPLHF. The CDR3 region has the DNA TGTGCCAGTAGTGACACCCGTGATTCACCCCTCCACTTT.

The chain carries TRBV19 and TRBJ1-5; 8 bases fit TRBD1. With 7 bases clipped from V and 6 bases from J, the junction kept 8 bases outside the gene matches. Germline V CDR1 and CDR2: LNHDA, SQIVND (reference sequence). CDR3 length: 14 residues. CDR3: CASKSGTGGQPQHF. CDR3 DNA: TGTGCCAGTAAATCCGGGACAGGCGGTCAGCCCCAGCATTTT.

V usage is TRBV6-5 and J usage is TRBJ1-5, with 9 bases fitting TRBD1. The CDR3 has 14 amino acids. CDR1 and CDR2 from the germline V gene are MNHEY and SVGAGI. V shed 6 bases and J 4 bases; nucleotides not matched to a gene: 4. The CDR3 sequence: CASRQTGGNQPQHF. CDR3 DNA: TGTGCCAGCAGGCAGACAGGGGGTAATCAGCCCCAGCATTTT.

The CDR3 is CASSSGGTGATANEKLFF. CDR3 DNA sequence: TGTGCCAGCAGCTCCGGCGGTACAGGGGCTACAGCTAATGAAAAACTGTTTTTT. V is TRBV11-2 and J is TRBJ1-4; TRBD1 agrees at 7 bases. From germline, CDR1 is SGHAT and CDR2 FQNNGV. With V trimmed by 4 bases and J by 3 bases, 14 bases remained unmatched. This CDR3 comprises 18 residues. The full variable domain, with the rest looked up from reference TRBV11-2 and TRBJ1-4, is EAGVAQSPRYKIIEKRQSVAFWCNPISGHATLYWYQQILGQGPKLLIQFQNNGVVDDSQLPKDRFSAERLKGVDSTLKIQPAKLEDSAVYLCASSSGGTGATANEKLFFGSGTQLSVL.